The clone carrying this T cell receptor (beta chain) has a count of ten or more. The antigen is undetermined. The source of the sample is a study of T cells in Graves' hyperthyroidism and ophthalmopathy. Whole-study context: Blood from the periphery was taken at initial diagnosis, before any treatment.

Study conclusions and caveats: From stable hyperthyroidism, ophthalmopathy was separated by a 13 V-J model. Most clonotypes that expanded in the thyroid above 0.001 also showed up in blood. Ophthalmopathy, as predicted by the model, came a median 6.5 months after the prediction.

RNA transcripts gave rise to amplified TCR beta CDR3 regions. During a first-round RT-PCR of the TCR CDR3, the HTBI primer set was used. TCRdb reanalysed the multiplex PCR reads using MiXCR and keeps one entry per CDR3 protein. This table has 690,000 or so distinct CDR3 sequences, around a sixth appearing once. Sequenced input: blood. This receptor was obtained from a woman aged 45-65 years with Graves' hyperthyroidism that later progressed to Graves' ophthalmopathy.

DNA of the CDR3: TGTGCCAGCCAACCCAGGGGGCATGGTGAAAAACTGTTTTTT. Its protein is CASQPRGHGEKLFF. V is TRBV2 and J is TRBJ1-4; 8 bases align to TRBD1. This CDR3 region has 14 residues. The V gene end was trimmed by 8 bases and the J gene end by 7 bases; junction bases not matched to a gene: 9. Per germline, CDR1 SNHLY and CDR2 FYNNEI.